What follows are 6 T cell receptor beta chains derived from one specimen sequenced in a study of breast tumors, draining lymph nodes, adjacent tissues (dated by TCRdb to the mid-2010s). Lymph node samples were obtained from the axillary draining lymph nodes of breast cancer patients. The protocol used for the library was multiplex PCR. The sample was run on an Illumina HiSeq 2000. TCRdb handled the public reads itself, with Q25 trimming in fastp and clone calling in MiXCR, and kept productive beta chains. Entries that share a CDR3 protein sequence are merged under the most common genes and DNA. The sample has about 130,000 distinct CDR3 sequences on record, roughly 21% of them singletons. The ten largest account for over 3% of the sample. The sequencing input was axillary lymph node tissue. These receptors came from a female donor with breast cancer. Some clones in this sample may be carry-over from other donors' samples.

This clonotype was observed at least ten times. The chain joins TRBV24-1 to TRBJ2-3; no clear D gene. The V end lost 3 bases, the J end lost 1 base, and 4 bases lay between the germline ends. The CDR3 covers 13 residues. Germline CDR1 KGHDR, CDR2 SFDVKD. CDR3 coding DNA: TGTGCCACCAGTGATGAAGGCACAGATACGCAGTATTTT. Translating it yields CATSDEGTDTQYF.

This clonotype was counted at least ten times. CDR3 DNA: TGCGCCAGCACACCAACCGGGACGGCTAGCCCCGAGCAGTACTTC. Protein sequence: CASTPTGTASPEQYF. The V and J genes are TRBV5-1 and TRBJ2-7, with D perhaps assigned TRBD1 or TRBD2 (5 bases each). Germline CDR1 reads SGHRS; CDR2 reads YFSETQ. The CDR3 runs 15 residues. V was trimmed by 6 bases and J by 6 bases, leaving 22 bases between them.

At least ten counts were recorded for this clonotype. V is TRBV7-2 and J is TRBJ1-3; possible D gene TRBD1, 6 bases. Per germline, CDR1 SGHTA and CDR2 FQGNSA. CDR3 length equals 15 residues. With 5 bases removed from V and 4 bases from J, the gap between germline ends came to 15 bases. The CDR3 is CASSPRTGPGNTIYF. The CDR3 region has the DNA TGTGCCAGCAGCCCCCGAACAGGGCCCGGAAACACCATATATTTT.

The sample holds many counts of this clonotype. V gene TRBV11-2 combines with J gene TRBJ2-5; TRBD2 agrees at 11 bases. Germline-derived CDR1 and CDR2 are SGHAT and FQNNGV. Unmatched junction bases numbered 6, after V lost 7 bases and J lost 5 bases. CDR3 size: 14 residues. CDR3 loop: CASTETSGSETQYF. The DNA for the CDR3 is TGTGCCAGCACCGAAACTAGCGGGAGTGAGACCCAGTACTTC. Combining the CDR3 with reference TRBV11-2 and TRBJ2-5 gives the whole variable domain EAGVAQSPRYKIIEKRQSVAFWCNPISGHATLYWYQQILGQGPKLLIQFQNNGVVDDSQLPKDRFSAERLKGVDSTLKIQPAKLEDSAVYLCASTETSGSETQYFGPGTRLLVL.

Many counts were recorded for this clonotype. The rearrangement joins TRBV27 to TRBJ1-6; 10 bases are a match to TRBD1. Germline V gene data show CDR1 as MNHEY and CDR2 as SMNVEV (reference sequence). The CDR3 has 15 amino acids. V lost 5 bases to trimming and J lost 5 bases; unmatched junction nucleotides: 3. The CDR3 region is CASSPDRGHNSPLHF. The CDR3 region has the DNA TGTGCCAGCAGTCCCGACAGGGGGCATAATTCACCCCTCCACTTT.

The chain links TRBV19 to TRBJ2-2; D not certain. The CDR3 runs to 15 residues. The V gene's germline CDR1 is LNHDA and CDR2 SQIVND (reference sequence). Deletions cut 2 bases from V and 4 bases from J, with 11 bases between. The CDR3 nucleotides are TGTGCCAGTAGTATATCGCAGAGAAGCACCGGGGAGCTGTTTTTT. This encodes CASSISQRSTGELFF.